These 19 T cell receptor beta chains originate from one sample sequenced in a study of blood T cell repertoires in COVID-19. Assay used: immunoSEQ multiplex PCR; TCRdb lists only in-frame clones, some missing. The sample contains some 180,000 clones, 70% to 80% of which appear only once. The sequenced sample consisted of PBMCs or T cells enriched from blood (not recorded which). The origin of the receptors is a man aged 55 to 70 who had been exposed to COVID-19.

The CDR3 DNA reads as TGTGCCAGCTCACCACTTTCAGGGGACGCAGATACGCAGTATTTT. Amino acids: CASSPLSGDADTQYF. The V and J genes are TRBV18 and TRBJ2-3; the D gene is possibly TRBD1 (6 bases). Deletions cut 1 base from V and 4 bases from J, with 12 bases between. Germline-derived CDR1 and CDR2 are KGHSH and LQKENI. This CDR3 has 15 residues.

V and J are TRBV19 and TRBJ1-1; 8 nucleotides agree with TRBD1. V was clipped by 5 bases and J by 3 bases; unmatched bases: 11. The germline V gene has CDR1 LNHDA and CDR2 SQIVND (reference sequence). The CDR3 covers 16 residues. CDR3 region: CASSVGTGRGDTEAFF. CDR3 nucleotide sequence: TGTGCCAGTAGTGTTGGGACAGGTAGAGGGGACACTGAAGCTTTCTTT.

This sequence joins TRBV28 and TRBJ1-1; 8 bases agree with TRBD1. Germline CDR1 and CDR2: MDHEN and SYDVKM. With V trimmed by 6 bases and J by 0 bases, 9 bases remained unmatched. This CDR3 has 16 amino acids. The CDR3 nucleotides read TGTGCCAGCAGCCCCGACAGGGGTGACCTGAACACTGAAGCTTTCTTT. This sequence encodes CASSPDRGDLNTEAFF.

The V call is TRBV5-1, the J call TRBJ1-5; D is unclear. This CDR3 is 15 amino acids long. CDR1 and CDR2 from the germline V gene are SGHRS and YFSETQ. Trimming took off 0 bases at V and 2 bases at J, with 9 bases between the two ends. CDR3 amino acids: CASSLAGMRNQPQHF. CDR3 DNA sequence: TGCGCCAGCAGCTTGGCGGGTATGCGCAATCAGCCCCAGCATTTT.

This chain links TRBV19 with TRBJ1-1; 9 bases agree with TRBD1. CDR1 is LNHDA, CDR2 SQIVND, per germline (reference sequence). This CDR3 is built from 14 residues. V lost 5 bases to trimming and J lost 5 bases; unmatched junction nucleotides: 6. The DNA for the CDR3 is TGTGCCAGTAGTCCGAGGACAGGGGAGACTGAAGCTTTCTTT. Encoded protein: CASSPRTGETEAFF.

The V and J genes are TRBV5-4 and TRBJ1-1; D may be TRBD1 (6 bases). Germline-derived CDR1 and CDR2 are SGHNT and YYREEE (reference sequence). The CDR3 covers 13 residues. Trimming stripped 7 bases from V and 10 bases from J, with 20 bases between. Here the CDR3 reads CASGPRNVRGAFF. The CDR3 DNA reads TGTGCCAGCGGACCGCGGAACGTCAGGGGAGCTTTCTTT.

The chain joins TRBV7-9 to TRBJ2-1, with D possibly TRBD1 on 6 matching bases. V was cut by 7 bases and J by 6 bases, with 13 bases left in between. Germline V lookup: CDR1 SEHNR, CDR2 FQNEAQ (reference sequence). This CDR3 comprises 13 residues. The CDR3 bases are TGTGCCAGCACCCCCGGCAGGGGCAATGAGCAGTTCTTC. Translation gives CASTPGRGNEQFF.

This clone was counted a single time. The chain joins TRBV27 to TRBJ2-1, with 7 bases lining up with TRBD2. Trimming took 4 bases from V and 3 from J; bases not matched to a gene: 9. The CDR3 contains 16 residues. Per the germline V gene, CDR1 is MNHEY and CDR2 is SMNVEV (reference sequence). CDR3 DNA: TGTGCCAGCAGTTCCTCGGCGCGGGGGTTCTACAATGAGCAGTTCTTC. Translation gives CASSSSARGFYNEQFF.

This chain connects TRBV7-2 to TRBJ2-1; a possible D gene is TRBD2 (7 bases). The CDR3 spans 15 residues. CDR1 is SGHTA, CDR2 FQGNSA, per germline. Trimming removed 1 base at V and 5 bases at J, with 12 bases between. The CDR3 bases are TGTGCCAGCAGCTTAGGGCGGGGGACACACAATGAGCAGTTCTTC. Amino acids: CASSLGRGTHNEQFF.

The rearrangement links TRBV28 to TRBJ1-2, with 9 bases identical to TRBD1. From germline, CDR1 is MDHEN and CDR2 SYDVKM. The CDR3 is 14 amino acids. V lost 7 bases to trimming and J lost 4 bases; unmatched junction nucleotides: 7. CDR3 amino acids: CASNHRGRIYGYTF. The CDR3 DNA reads TGTGCCAGCAACCACAGGGGGCGCATCTATGGCTACACCTTC.

The chain combines TRBV12-3 or TRBV12-4 with TRBJ1-2; TRBD1 is a possible D gene (6 bases). The CDR3 length is 13 residues. The V gene lost 1 base and the J gene lost 5 bases, with 8 bases spanning the gap. The CDR3 DNA reads as TGTGCCAGCAGTTTAGGGGGGCGTTATGGCTACACCTTC. The encoded protein is CASSLGGRYGYTF.

This chain links TRBV28 with TRBJ1-2; D is possibly TRBD1 (5 bases). CDR3 length: 14 residues. CDR1 MDHEN and CDR2 SYDVKM come from the germline V gene. V lost 5 bases and J lost 8, with 18 bases in between. The CDR3 sequence: CASSTLIRAGGYTF. The CDR3 DNA reads TGTGCCAGCAGTACCCTTATCAGGGCGGGGGGCTACACCTTC.

The gene calls are TRBV3-1 (or the pseudogene TRBV3-2) and TRBJ2-7; 8 bases map to TRBD1. V lost 4 bases and J lost 0; bases outside the gene matches: 2. The CDR3 is 14 residues long. CDR1 and CDR2 (germline): LGHDT, YNNKEL (reference sequence). The CDR3 spells CASSRGQGSYEQYF. Written as DNA, the CDR3 is TGTGCCAGCAGCCGCGGACAGGGCTCCTACGAGCAGTACTTC.

J is TRBJ1-5 and V is TRBV27; weak D call: TRBD1 (5 bases). Germline lookup yields CDR1 MNHEY and CDR2 SMNVEV (reference sequence). V shed 7 bases and J shed 0 bases, with 13 bases lying between them. This CDR3 comprises 15 residues. CDR3 nucleotide sequence: TGTGCCAGCACCTTGCGGGGCCGTAGCAATCAGCCCCAGCATTTT. It codes for CASTLRGRSNQPQHF.

This sequence joins TRBV23-1 and TRBJ1-2; no firm D call. TRBV23-1 is an open reading frame whose function is uncertain. Trimming took off 0 bases at V and 6 bases at J, with 17 bases between the two ends. This CDR3 is built from 16 residues. DNA for the CDR3: TGCGCCAGCAGTCAATCGAGAACGGATAGACATGATGGCTACACCTTC. This sequence encodes CASSQSRTDRHDGYTF.

The chain recombines TRBV9 with TRBJ2-3; the D gene is possibly TRBD2 (7 bases). Trimming removed 6 bases at V and 3 bases at J, with 17 bases between. Germline loops: CDR1 SGDLS, CDR2 YYNGEE. This CDR3 is 15 amino acids long. CDR3 sequence: CASKPGGGGTDTQYF. CDR3 DNA sequence: TGTGCCAGCAAACCCGGGGGAGGGGGAACAGATACGCAGTATTTT. Based on the CDR3 plus reference TRBV9 and TRBJ2-3, the full variable domain is DSGVTQTPKHLITATGQRVTLRCSPRSGDLSVYWYQQSLDQGLQFLIQYYNGEERAKGNILERFSAQQFPDLHSELNLSSLELGDSALYFCASKPGGGGTDTQYFGPGTRLTVL.

The gene calls are TRBV2 and TRBJ1-5, with 7 bases that match TRBD1. This CDR3 contains 14 residues. Germline CDR1 reads SNHLY; CDR2 reads FYNNEI. The trim removed 4 bases at V and 7 bases at J, leaving 7 bases unmatched. The DNA for the CDR3 is TGTGCCAGCAGTGTTGGACAGGTAGTACAGCCCCAGCATTTT. Translating it yields CASSVGQVVQPQHF.

V usage is TRBV9 and J usage is TRBJ1-6; TRBD1 matches 8 bases. CDR3 length equals 14 residues. Trimming at V came to 3 bases and at J to 7 bases, leaving 3 bases not matched to a gene. Looked up from germline, CDR1 is SGDLS and CDR2 is YYNGEE. The DNA of the CDR3 is TGTGCCAGCAGCGGGACAGGGAGCAATTCACCCCTCCACTTT. Amino acid sequence: CASSGTGSNSPLHF.

Regarding this clone: Additional DNA sequences in this sample encode the identical CDR3. The chain couples TRBV5-5 to TRBJ1-5; TRBD1 agrees at 9 bases. V shed 3 bases and J 0 bases; nucleotides not matched to a gene: 1. Germline CDR1 reads SGHKS; CDR2 reads YYEKEE (reference sequence). The CDR3 sequence is 15 residues long. The chain's CDR3 is CASSWTGVSNQPQHF. The CDR3 nucleotides are TGTGCCAGCAGCTGGACAGGGGTTAGCAATCAGCCCCAGCATTTT. Combining the CDR3 with reference TRBV5-5 and TRBJ1-5 gives the whole variable domain DAGVTQSPTHLIKTRGQQVTLRCSPISGHKSVSWYQQVLGQGPQFIFQYYEKEERGRGNFPDRFSARQFPNYSSELNVNALLLGDSALYLCASSWTGVSNQPQHFGDGTRLSIL.